Presented here are 7 T cell receptor beta chains from one specimen sequenced in a study of blood T cell repertoires in COVID-19. Some clones are missing from TCRdb's copy, which holds only in-frame ones; the method was immunoSEQ multiplex PCR. The data show 110,000 to 150,000 clones, 70% to 85% seen once. Source material: peripheral blood. The receptors here all came from a woman at least 80 years old in a cohort sampled during active or convalescent COVID-19.

The genes are TRBV28 and TRBJ1-5; D unclear. The CDR3 length is 15 residues. The germline V gene has CDR1 MDHEN and CDR2 SYDVKM. The V end was cut by 3 bases, the J end by 4 bases, with 13 bases between. CDR3 sequence: CASSFPGSMNQPQHF. The CDR3 DNA reads TGTGCCAGCAGTTTCCCGGGATCCATGAATCAGCCCCAGCATTTT.

A note on this clone: This likely comes from a read error, as the CDR3 has no conserved phenylalanine or tryptophan at its end. This sequence joins TRBV19 and TRBJ1-2; 8 bases match TRBD1. CDR1 is LNHDA and CDR2 is SQIVND in the germline V gene (reference sequence). J gave up 8 bases and V 6 bases, and 26 bases lay outside the gene matches. The CDR3 totals 19 residues. The CDR3 DNA reads as TGTGCCAGTAGCCTACACCCCTACCATCGACAGGGGAGGAGCTCGGGCTACACCCTC. This encodes CASSLHPYHRQGRSSGYTL.

The rearrangement links TRBV4-2 to TRBJ1-2; D gene unclear. The CDR3 has 16 residues. Germline values: CDR1 LGHNA, CDR2 YNFKEQ. V was shortened by 0 bases and J by 1 base, with 12 bases between the two germline ends. Written as DNA, the CDR3 is TGTGCCAGCAGCCAAGAGGATCAGGCCGTTAACTATGGCTACACCTTC. Translated: CASSQEDQAVNYGYTF.

This clone was recorded only once. The chain couples TRBV6-5 to TRBJ1-2; 9 bases are shared with TRBD1. Germline CDR1 and CDR2: MNHEY and SVGAGI. Trimming cost V 0 bases and J 8 bases; bases outside gene matches: 10. CDR3 length: 16 residues. The CDR3 is CASSYSGGQGRKGYTF. The CDR3 DNA sequence: TGTGCCAGCAGTTACTCGGGGGGACAGGGAAGGAAGGGCTACACCTTC.

This clone showed up just a few times. This sequence joins TRBV4-1 and TRBJ1-1, with 7 bases matching TRBD1. V was clipped by 3 bases and J by 12 bases; unmatched bases: 13. The V gene's germline CDR1 is MGHRA and CDR2 YSYEKL. CDR3 length: 14 amino acids. The CDR3 DNA is TGCGCCAGCAGCCAGACGGACAGGCAACCCACGACTTTCTTT. The encoded protein is CASSQTDRQPTTFF.

The chain uses TRBV7-9 and TRBJ2-5; 8 bases fit TRBD2. The ends lost 5 bases at V and 6 bases at J; junction bases unmatched: 11. The germline V gene encodes CDR1 SEHNR and CDR2 FQNEAQ (reference sequence). This CDR3 contains 15 residues. CDR3 amino acids: CASSLEPGGRKTQYF. The CDR3 coding sequence is TGTGCCAGCAGCCTCGAGCCGGGGGGGCGGAAGACCCAGTACTTC.

This clone was detected once. The chain links TRBV18 to TRBJ1-3, with a tentative D call TRBD1 (5 bases). V gave up 8 bases and J gave up 6 bases, with 23 bases separating them. This CDR3 spans 16 amino acids. CDR1 is KGHSH and CDR2 is LQKENI in the germline V gene. In DNA form, the CDR3 reads TGTGCCAGCCTGGAAAACTTACAGGCCCGCCTAAACACCATATATTTT. Translation gives CASLENLQARLNTIYF.